The clone carrying this T cell receptor beta chain was seen only a few times. The antigen is undetermined. TCRdb redid the calling of the PCR reads with MiXCR, one entry per CDR3 protein. The data contain some 320,000 distinct CDR3 sequences, roughly 23% of them singletons. The record originates from a study of molecular identifiers for immune sequencing clone quantification. Overall study findings and caveats: Underestimated sizes of highly expanded clones could result from identical TCR molecules that share a barcode. Clones with over 20 RNA copies captured over 98% of effector molecules but under 1% of naive ones.

CDR1 SEHNR and CDR2 FQNEAQ come from the germline V gene (reference sequence). The CDR3 is 16 amino acids. Trimming took 3 bases from V and 5 from J; bases not matched to a gene: 8. Sequencing was performed on naive CD8+ T cells from blood, with Jurkat cell RNA spiked in. Indicated subset: FACS-sorted CD8+CD4-CCR7+CD45RA+ naive T cells. The TCR was taken from a human donor in good health. Some libraries in this study had Jurkat cell RNA spiked in. The chain uses TRBV7-9 and TRBJ2-3; the match to TRBD2 covers 10 bases. The CDR3 coding sequence is TGTGCCAGCAGCTTTCTCACTAGCGGGAATAGAGATACGCAGTATTTT. Protein: CASSFLTSGNRDTQYF. The complete variable domain, with remaining parts taken from reference TRBV7-9 and TRBJ2-3, reads DTGVSQNPRHKITKRGQNVTFRCDPISEHNRLYWYRQTLGQGPEFLTYFQNEAQLEKSRLLSDRFSAERPKGSFSTLEIQRTEQGDSAMYLCASSFLTSGNRDTQYFGPGTRLTVL.